This paragraph reports one TCR beta chain. Its antigen has not been determined. No much larger clonotype is one base removed from it; base qualities were not supplied. Counted from cysteine to phenylalanine, this CDR3 has 12 amino acids. CDR3 DNA is the only sequence kept; it has 36 bases, read in frame from the first base. A distance of 10 bases separates the germline ends of V and J, which lose 3 bases and 8 bases respectively. In the germline V gene (reference sequence), CDR1 corresponds to LNHDA and CDR2 to SQIVND. Library method: 5' RACE. These reads were obtained on a NextSeq 500. In the TCR library protocol, a unique molecular identifier was attached to each TCR cDNA molecule so that PCR and sequencing errors could be corrected. Turning to the authors' computational methods: TCR identification, UMI-based error correction and CDR3 extraction were performed with Decombinator tools. TCRs above a frequency of 2 per 1,000, corresponding to the top 1% of the tumor frequency distribution, were defined as expanded. Rényi diversity was computed with the R vegan package after subsampling each repertoire 100 times to 5,000 TCRs. CDR3 similarity networks were built from amino acid triplet string-kernel similarity, with CDR3s being connected when pairwise similarity was above 0.82. The raw public reads went through TCRdb reprocessing: fastp at Q25, MiXCR clone calling, in-frame beta chains kept. Identical CDR3 protein sequences are pooled into one entry, listed with their most common genes and DNA. It is TCRdb's table, rather than the study itself, that gives the V and J calls and clone size. The sample includes about 29,000 distinct CDR3 sequences, with roughly a tenth observed a single time. The ten largest account for roughly 30% of the sample.

Taken with the paper, the label for time point translates to: blood at routine non-recurrence follow-up after resection. Without any cell sorting, TCR sequencing was performed on whole RNA extracted either from tumor and nontumor lung tissue or from cryopreserved PBMC samples. A patient was chosen for TCR sequencing only when enough RNA was available from at least two tumor regions. This entry belongs to a study of spatial heterogeneity in lung cancer (dated by TCRdb to between 2018 and 2021). For the study in its entirety: Samples were obtained from 65 to 90 patients with early-stage, untreated non-small cell lung cancer from the lung TRACERx cohort. Follow-up PBMC samples were sequenced whenever available, and the median time to follow-up was 2 to 3 years after resection. Beta-chain transcripts were consistently detected in greater numbers than alpha-chain transcripts, which likely reflected higher beta-chain transcript abundance. In the raw uncorrected reads, each unique combination of TCR and UMI appeared more than ten times on average. In non-small cell lung cancer, the study quantitatively compared TCR alpha and beta repertoires across several tumor regions, matched nontumor lung, and blood. TCR repertoire features were related to nonsynonymous mutation counts determined by whole-exome sequencing of tumor tissue. Both alpha and beta chains were TCR-sequenced in about 240 tumor regions, fewer than 80 matched nontumor lung samples and around 54 PBMC samples obtained at surgery.

Points the paper makes about the study in general: Only approximately 13 patients were included in the comparisons of baseline and follow-up blood repertoires. Additional single-cell paired TCR alpha and beta sequencing was considered necessary to confirm, at a functional level, the hypothesis that regional TCRs recognize regional mutations. Ubiquitous expanded tumor TCRs showed up in blood more often at tumor resection than at routine follow-up.

The sequencing here drew on PBMCs, taken at follow-up. This chain is built from TRBV19 and TRBJ1-1, with TRBD1 perhaps the D gene, on 5 matching bases. The receptor was derived from a female donor with early-stage non-small cell lung cancer. The DNA sequence is as follows: TGTGCCAGTAGTATCGGAGGACAAGAAGCTTTCTTT. Translated, this is CASSIGGQEAFF.